This is a list of T cell receptor beta chains from one sample in a study of T cell responses to AZD1222 COVID-19 vaccine. Data came from immunoSEQ multiplex PCR; TCRdb stores just in-frame clones and leaves some out. The repertoire has 100,000 to 120,000 clones, roughly four fifths of them found once; the top ten carry around 4.6%. The source was peripheral blood, collected on day 0 of AZD1222 vaccination. These receptors were taken from an adult in good health. Each CDR3 is given with its conserved first and last residue. The D gene is left open where the match is weak. Clone size is given for some rows only: seen once, a few or many times, or a class if the clone is expanded.

TRBJ1-6	TRBV7-2	NA	NA	CASSLDATSYNSPLHF	TGTGCCAGCAGCCTAGACGCCACGAGCTATAATTCACCCCTCCACTTT
TRBJ2-3	TRBV7-2	NA	NA	CASSFSQGDTQYF	TGTGCCAGCAGCTTTTCGCAGGGAGATACGCAGTATTTT
TRBJ2-5	TRBV28	TRBD2	NA	CASSLSSGQETQYF	TGTGCCAGCAGTTTATCTAGCGGCCAAGAGACCCAGTACTTC
TRBJ1-1	TRBV19	NA	NA	CASSHPSGPNTEAFF	TGTGCCAGTAGCCATCCGTCAGGTCCGAACACTGAAGCTTTCTTT
TRBJ1-3	TRBV11-2	NA	NA	CASSPHSLPTLFSGNTIYF	TGTGCCAGCAGCCCCCATTCTCTTCCTACTCTCTTCTCTGGAAACACCATATATTTT
TRBJ2-2	TRBV5-1	NA	once	CASSPLLAGDTGELFF	TGCGCCAGCAGCCCATTACTAGCTGGGGACACCGGGGAGCTGTTTTTT
TRBJ2-7	TRBV9	NA	NA	CASSGAGPTHEQYF	TGTGCCAGCAGCGGTGCGGGGCCTACCCACGAGCAGTACTTC
TRBJ2-2	TRBV24-1	NA	NA	CATSVRGVPTGELFF	TGTGCCACCAGTGTCCGGGGAGTCCCCACCGGGGAGCTGTTTTTT
TRBJ1-2	TRBV27	NA	once	CASSDGRGYGYTF	TGTGCCAGTTCTGATGGGAGGGGCTATGGCTACACCTTC
TRBJ1-1	TRBV7-3	NA	once	CASSPNGLNTEAFF	TGTGCCAGCAGCCCCAACGGGCTGAACACTGAAGCTTTCTTT
TRBJ2-3	TRBV28	NA	NA	CASRHLGGTADTQYF	TGTGCCAGCAGGCATTTGGGGGGTACCGCAGATACGCAGTATTTT
TRBJ2-7	TRBV5-5	TRBD1	NA	CASSLQGAYEQYF	TGTGCCAGCAGCTTACAGGGGGCCTACGAGCAGTACTTC
TRBJ2-7	TRBV5-1	NA	NA	CASSLDLVFYEQYF	TGCGCCAGCAGCCTGGACCTGGTTTTCTACGAGCAGTACTTC
TRBJ1-1	TRBV28	NA	NA	CASTPGGGGTEAFF	TGTGCCAGCACCCCCGGGGGGGGTGGGACTGAAGCTTTCTTT
TRBJ1-3	TRBV12-3/TRBV12-4	NA	few	CASSLTGNTIYF	TGTGCCAGCAGTTTGACTGGAAACACCATATATTTT
TRBJ2-1	TRBV5-1	TRBD2	NA	CASSQREGGYNEQFF	TGCGCCAGCAGTCAGCGGGAGGGCGGCTACAATGAGCAGTTCTTC